This T cell receptor beta chain was sequenced in a study of regulatory T cells in long-lasting Graves disease. For the study at large: Over 5 years of antithyroid drugs plus positive TSH receptor antibodies defined persistent Graves' disease.

Time point: persistent/refractory GD, antithyroid drugs over 5 years with positive TRAb. PBMCs were the source of the RNA used for TCR sequencing. A roughly 10-milliliter sample of peripheral blood was drawn into EDTA tubes. V lost 5 bases, J lost 7 bases, and 15 bases lay in between. CDR3 length: 13 amino acids. The authors built TCR beta libraries using iRepertoire HTBI primers and Arm-PCR of CDR3 regions. As handled by the study authors: Gene usage covered 62 TRBV and roughly 14 TRBJ segments. In TCRdb, the multiplex PCR reads were re-called with MiXCR into one record per CDR3 protein. The V and J calls follow TCRdb's processing rather than the paper's. The table records about 290,000 distinct CDR3 sequences, more than 20% of them present only once. This clonotype was detected a few times.

The sample was peripheral blood mononuclear cells (PBMCs), taken when the disease was refractory, from a patient treated with antithyroid drugs. This TCR came from a female donor with Graves disease. This chain uses TRBV12-3 or TRBV12-4 with TRBJ2-7; no clear D. The CDR3 here is CASSLSFFEEQYF. CDR3 in DNA: TGTGCCAGCAGTCTAAGCTTCTTTGAAGAGCAGTACTTC.